This T cell receptor (beta chain) was recovered during a study of T cells after yellow fever vaccination (dated by TCRdb to the late 2010s). With respect to the entire study: The SMART-Seq v4 Ultra Low Input RNA kit was used to prepare libraries from fractions with low cell numbers. To follow T-cell clones before and after both primary and booster YFV17D yellow fever vaccination, bulk TCR alpha and beta repertoires underwent longitudinal sequencing. The cohort comprised two healthy male donors, one aged 18 to 29 and one aged 30 to 40 years. Blood samples were taken at several timepoints before and after primary and secondary immunization, and bulk PBMC replicates and cell subsets were isolated. What the study reported, not specific to this receptor: Computational filtering was needed because FACS-sorted repertoires could contain abundant contaminating clonotypes from the bulk population. Only a couple of donors were included in the study, so the extent to which the findings can be generalized is limited. The secondary T-cell response was weaker than the primary response but faster, peaking on day 5 instead of day 15. A small share of clonotypes occurred in both CD4 and CD8 compartments, likely arising from convergent recombination. Most clones expanded after primary vaccination were re-detected after the booster (96% of CD4 and about nine tenths of CD8), suggesting broad memory maintenance.

The intended sense of this specimen's treatment or condition label: live attenuated yellow fever vaccine strain. PBMCs were isolated from peripheral blood using a standard Ficoll-Paque protocol. CD4 and CD8 T-cell fractions were isolated with Dynabeads CD4 and CD8 positive selection kits. TriZol was used to extract RNA from bulk PBMCs, CD4 and CD8 fractions, and dextramer-positive and dextramer-negative fractions. This clonotype was counted many times. The specificity of this receptor is unknown. No base quality information exists; no much larger clone differs at one position. The CDR3 contains 12 residues, cysteine and phenylalanine counted. The only DNA kept is the CDR3, 36 bases in frame from the first base. V and J are trimmed by 10 bases and 5 bases, and the gene matches miss 7 bases of the junction. Synthesis of TCR cDNA relied on 5'RACE template switching, a step that introduced a universal primer site along with unique molecular identifiers. Priming of cDNA synthesis was performed from both the TCR alpha and TCR beta constant segments. Two PCR steps were used to amplify libraries, with sample barcodes and sequencing adapters being added in the second step. Libraries were sequenced on Illumina HiSeq 2500 (2x100 bp) or NovaSeq (2x150 bp). As for the authors' bioinformatics: MIGEC handled demultiplexing of reads and collapsing into UMI consensus sequences, while MiXCR performed V(D)J alignment. Vaccine-responding clonotypes were defined with edgeR using replicate PBMC samples, requiring FDR below 0.01 and a log2 fold change above 5 up to day 15. Each bulk clonotype received a CD4 or CD8 identity based on whether the sequenced CD4 or CD8 repertoire contained that clonotype at higher abundance. Starting from the raw public reads, TCRdb applied fastp trimming at Q25, assembled clones with MiXCR and retained in-frame beta chains. Rows are unified per CDR3 protein, each entry keeping the most common DNA and genes. These V and J calls rely on TCRdb rather than the paper's analysis. The sample profile shows a few hundred thousand distinct CDR3 sequences; more than 6.5% of them were found once. The ten largest clonotypes hold approximately 1% of the sample.

In this chain, TRBV12-3 or TRBV12-4 is recombined with TRBJ1-1; 7 central nucleotides agree with TRBD1. This clonotype was sampled from a man under 40 who received the YFV17D yellow fever vaccine. The source material was CD4+ T cells sorted from PBMCs, sampled on the day of the yellow fever booster vaccination. The DNA is as follows: TGTGCCACGGGACAGCCACCAACTGAAGCTTTCTTT. Its translation is CATGQPPTEAFF.